One and the same sample provided the 18 T cell receptor beta chains below, sequenced in a study of blood T cell repertoires in COVID-19. The method was immunoSEQ multiplex PCR; TCRdb's version includes in-frame clones alone and lacks a portion of them. The data show 95,000 to 110,000 clones, 80% to 90% seen once. Material: peripheral blood. The origin of the receptors is a man aged 35 to 55 with active or convalescent COVID-19.

The chain joins TRBV3-1 (or the pseudogene TRBV3-2) to TRBJ1-1; D unclear. The CDR3 length is 14 residues. The V gene's germline CDR1 is LGHDT and CDR2 YNNKEL (reference sequence). V shed 4 bases and J shed 1 base, with 10 bases lying between them. This CDR3 is CASSLAPGNTEAFF. CDR3 DNA sequence: TGTGCCAGCAGCCTAGCTCCGGGGAACACTGAAGCTTTCTTT.

The V and J genes are TRBV9 and TRBJ1-6; tentative D call: TRBD1 (6 bases). With 2 bases removed from V and 0 bases from J, the gap between germline ends came to 9 bases. CDR3 length: 16 residues. Germline lookup yields CDR1 SGDLS and CDR2 YYNGEE. CDR3 protein: CASSVTDSSYNSPLHF. The CDR3 nucleotides are TGTGCCAGCAGCGTTACGGACAGCTCCTATAATTCACCCCTCCACTTT.

V gene TRBV2 combines with J gene TRBJ2-2; 12 bases line up with TRBD2. The CDR3 runs 15 residues. CDR1 and CDR2 from the germline V gene are SNHLY and FYNNEI. V dropped 6 bases and J dropped 1; count of bases not matched to a gene: 0. Here the CDR3 reads CASRGLAGNTGELFF. CDR3 nucleotide sequence: TGTGCCAGCAGGGGACTAGCGGGGAACACCGGGGAGCTGTTTTTT.

The gene calls are TRBV7-7 and TRBJ2-3, with 7 bases matching TRBD1. CDR1 and CDR2 from the germline V gene are SSHAT and FNYEAQ (reference sequence). The CDR3 is made up of 16 amino acids. J gave up 2 bases and V 2 bases, and 7 bases lay outside the gene matches. CDR3 in DNA: TGTGCCAGCAGCTTAAGGCAGGGGGACCCCACAGATACGCAGTATTTT. Translating gives CASSLRQGDPTDTQYF.

J is TRBJ2-3 and V is TRBV6-5; 7 bases align to TRBD1. This CDR3 has 14 residues. The germline gives CDR1 MNHEY, CDR2 SVGAGI. The trim removed 4 bases at V and 2 bases at J, leaving 3 bases unmatched. CDR3 in DNA: TGTGCCAGCAGTTTCGGGACAGTCACAGATACGCAGTATTTT. Translated: CASSFGTVTDTQYF.

The chain is built from TRBV11-3 and TRBJ2-3; 9 bases match TRBD1. CDR3 length: 16 amino acids. Germline CDR1 and CDR2: SGHNT and YENEEA. J lost 2 bases, V lost 4 bases, and 7 bases had no gene match. The CDR3 protein is CASSSRQGGPTDTQYF. DNA for the CDR3: TGTGCCAGCAGCTCCCGACAGGGGGGACCCACAGATACGCAGTATTTT. Full variable domain (rest looked up from reference TRBV11-3 and TRBJ2-3): EAGVVQSPRYKIIEKKQPVAFWCNPISGHNTLYWYLQNLGQGPELLIRYENEEAVDDSQLPKDRFSAERLKGVDSTLKIQPAELGDSAVYLCASSSRQGGPTDTQYFGPGTRLTVL.

The chain links TRBV7-9 to TRBJ2-3, with TRBD1 identical over 7 bases. The CDR3 sequence is 15 residues long. V dropped 1 base and J dropped 3; count of bases not matched to a gene: 4. The germline gives CDR1 SEHNR, CDR2 FQNEAQ (reference sequence). CDR3 in amino acids: CASSLGDSRTDTQYF. Here the CDR3 DNA reads TGTGCCAGCAGCTTAGGGGACAGTAGGACAGATACGCAGTATTTT.

V usage is TRBV10-3 and J usage is TRBJ2-1; the match to TRBD1 covers 9 bases. The CDR3 runs to 17 residues. CDR1 is ENHRY and CDR2 is SYGVKD in the germline V gene. The J segment lost 0 bases and the V segment lost 5 bases, leaving 8 bases of the junction unmatched. CDR3 region: CAISSRTGDNSYNEQFF. The CDR3 nucleotides read TGTGCCATCAGTTCCCGGACAGGGGACAACTCCTACAATGAGCAGTTCTTC.

This chain uses TRBV18 with TRBJ2-2; a weak D match, TRBD2 (5 bases). Germline V CDR1 and CDR2: KGHSH, LQKENI. The ends were cut back, 0 bases at V and 7 bases at J, with 12 bases in the middle. The CDR3 is made up of 15 amino acids. The CDR3 DNA follows: TGTGCCAGCTCACCACCGTTACTAGTACGCGGGGAGCTGTTTTTT. Its translation is CASSPPLLVRGELFF.

The chain uses TRBV12-3 or TRBV12-4 and TRBJ2-5, with no clear D. The CDR3 extends over 12 amino acids. Between the trimmed V and J ends, which lost 1 base and 7 bases, there was a span of 7 bases. This CDR3 reads CASSLEIGTQYF. CDR3 nucleotides: TGTGCCAGCAGTTTAGAGATCGGGACCCAGTACTTC.

V usage is TRBV7-2 and J usage is TRBJ1-2; D is unclear. The germline V gene encodes CDR1 SGHTA and CDR2 FQGNSA. V was pared by 3 bases and J by 0 bases, with 8 bases between. This CDR3 comprises 14 residues. CDR3 bases: TGTGCCAGCAGCTTCCAGGCAGCTAACTATGGCTACACCTTC. Translation gives CASSFQAANYGYTF.

The rearrangement uses TRBV7-6 and TRBJ2-5; TRBD1 agrees at 8 bases. Germline V gene sequence: CDR1 SGHVS, CDR2 FNYEAQ. J lost 5 bases, V lost 3 bases, and 8 bases had no gene match. This CDR3 is 15 amino acids long. The CDR3: CASSLLSTGGETQYF. CDR3 nucleotides: TGTGCCAGCAGCTTGCTCTCTACAGGGGGGGAGACCCAGTACTTC.

The J gene is TRBJ1-5, the V gene TRBV2; 7 nucleotides align to TRBD1. The CDR3 contains 15 residues. Germline V lookup: CDR1 SNHLY, CDR2 FYNNEI. The V and J ends lost 6 bases and 2 bases, in that order; junction bases with no gene match: 7. CDR3 residues: CASRGDRVGNQPQHF. CDR3 DNA sequence: TGTGCCAGCAGAGGAGACAGGGTTGGCAATCAGCCCCAGCATTTT.

This chain joins TRBV19 and TRBJ1-5; D is possibly TRBD1 (6 bases). The V end was cut by 10 bases, the J end by 4 bases, with 17 bases between. Germline CDR1 is LNHDA and CDR2 is SQIVND (reference sequence). This CDR3 has 14 residues. The CDR3 loop is CATSVGGLNQPQHF. The CDR3 DNA sequence: TGTGCCACCTCGGTTGGGGGCTTGAATCAGCCCCAGCATTTT.

The gene calls are TRBV24-1 and TRBJ2-7, with D unresolved. The CDR3 is 13 amino acids. V lost 7 bases and J 3 bases, leaving 12 bases between the germline ends. Looked up from germline, CDR1 is KGHDR and CDR2 is SFDVKD. The CDR3 reads CATSPIGSYEQYF. CDR3 in DNA: TGTGCCACCAGCCCGATCGGTAGCTACGAGCAGTACTTC.

The chain carries TRBV7-8 and TRBJ2-5; D is undetermined. This CDR3 region has 16 residues. Germline CDR1 is SGHVS and CDR2 is FQNEAQ. Trimming took off 5 bases at V and 1 base at J, with 17 bases between the two ends. The CDR3: CASSRSNVVFQETQYF. As DNA, the CDR3 is TGTGCCAGCAGCCGCTCTAATGTGGTTTTCCAAGAGACCCAGTACTTC.

This clone showed up just a few times. The rearrangement joins TRBV28 to TRBJ2-7; weak D call: TRBD1 (6 bases). The V end was cut by 7 bases, the J end by 0 bases, with 13 bases between. The CDR3 is 14 amino acids. Per the germline V gene, CDR1 is MDHEN and CDR2 is SYDVKM. The CDR3 DNA follows: TGTGCCAGCAATCCGGGACAAAGCTCCTACGAGCAGTACTTC. Its translation: CASNPGQSSYEQYF.

This chain connects TRBV12-3 or TRBV12-4 to TRBJ1-4; TRBD1 agrees at 9 bases. The CDR3 is 13 amino acids. V gave up 5 bases and J gave up 10 bases; unmatched junction bases: 5. The CDR3 DNA follows: TGTGCCAGCAGTACAGGGGGCTTCGGAAAACTGTTTTTT. It translates to CASSTGGFGKLFF.